The next 9 T cell receptor beta chains were all read from a single sample in a study of blood T cell repertoires in COVID-19. Repertoires were generated with immunoSEQ multiplex PCR, while TCRdb's copy carries only in-frame clones and drops some. In the table there are around 150,000 clones, nearly 80% of which are singletons. Sequencing was done on a sample of PBMCs or T cells enriched from blood (not recorded which). These receptors were obtained from a woman aged 50 to 60 who had recovered from COVID-19.

The gene calls are TRBV6-5 and TRBJ1-3; perhaps TRBD1 as D (6 bases). This CDR3 region has 15 residues. Germline CDR1 MNHEY, CDR2 SVGAGI. Trimming took 2 bases from V and 4 from J, leaving 12 bases between them. The CDR3 DNA is TGTGCCAGCAGTTACGGGGGGGGCGAAGGAAACACCATATATTTT. Its protein is CASSYGGGEGNTIYF.

This rearrangement joins TRBV11-3 to TRBJ1-1; tentative D call: TRBD1 (5 bases). The germline CDR1 and CDR2 sequences are SGHNT and YENEEA. V gave up 2 bases and J gave up 0 bases, with 19 bases separating them. The CDR3 has 18 amino acids. The CDR3 DNA reads TGTGCCAGCAGCTTAATTTTCGGGGGATTGGACATGAACACTGAAGCTTTCTTT. Residues: CASSLIFGGLDMNTEAFF.

V is TRBV19 and J is TRBJ2-1; 8 bases map to TRBD1. Germline CDR1 LNHDA, CDR2 SQIVND (reference sequence). The junction had 11 bases not matched to a gene; V was cut back by 5 bases and J by 2 bases. The CDR3 contains 17 residues. CDR3 coding DNA: TGTGCCAGTAGTCCACGGACAGGGCAGGGTGCCTACAATGAGCAGTTCTTC. This translates into CASSPRTGQGAYNEQFF.

The rearrangement uses TRBV9 and TRBJ2-1, with 7 bases identical to TRBD1. Germline loops: CDR1 SGDLS, CDR2 YYNGEE. Trimming removed 3 bases from V and 3 bases from J; junction bases left unmatched: 3. The CDR3 length is 14 residues. CDR3 residues: CASSARQGYNEQFF. In DNA form, the CDR3 reads TGTGCCAGCAGCGCCCGACAGGGCTACAATGAGCAGTTCTTC.

The table lists this clone with a count of one. J is TRBJ2-1 and V is TRBV30, with 10 bases aligning to TRBD1. This CDR3 region has 13 residues. Germline loops: CDR1 GTSNPN, CDR2 SVGIG (reference sequence). V lost 6 bases to trimming and J lost 5 bases; unmatched junction nucleotides: 4. The DNA for the CDR3 is TGTGCCTGCCGGGACAGGGGCCACAATGAGCAGTTCTTC. Its protein is CACRDRGHNEQFF.

The V and J genes are TRBV28 and TRBJ1-5, with 7 bases matching TRBD1. CDR3 length: 14 residues. Germline V gives CDR1 MDHEN, CDR2 SYDVKM. The J segment lost 9 bases and the V segment lost 2 bases, leaving 7 bases of the junction unmatched. CDR3: CASSLQGGHRPQHF. CDR3 nucleotide sequence: TGTGCCAGCAGTTTACAGGGGGGTCATCGGCCCCAGCATTTT.

The chain joins TRBV6-1 to TRBJ1-5; 10 bases align to TRBD1. The CDR3 runs to 16 residues. V was pared by 3 bases and J by 4 bases, with 6 bases of the junction left unmatched. From germline, CDR1 is MNHNS and CDR2 SASEGT. CDR3 in amino acids: CASSEGQGQGNQPQHF. CDR3 DNA sequence: TGTGCCAGCAGTGAGGGACAGGGGCAGGGGAATCAGCCCCAGCATTTT.

The CDR3 sequence is CASSLGQSQPQHF. CDR3 DNA sequence: TGTGCCAGCAGCTTAGGGCAATCCCAGCCCCAGCATTTT. The rearrangement joins TRBV7-3 to TRBJ1-5; no firm D call. Germline assignment: CDR1 SGHTA and CDR2 FQGTGA. Trimming took off 2 bases at V and 7 bases at J, with 9 bases between the two ends. The CDR3 consists of 13 residues.

V usage is TRBV9 and J usage is TRBJ2-5; tentatively, D is TRBD2 (5 bases). In germline, CDR1 is SGDLS, CDR2 YYNGEE. Trimming took 0 bases from V and 7 from J, leaving 13 bases between them. The CDR3 runs 14 residues. The CDR3 DNA follows: TGTGCCAGCAGCGTAGAAGGGAGTTCGGGGACCCAGTACTTC. Translating it yields CASSVEGSSGTQYF. Based on the CDR3 plus reference TRBV9 and TRBJ2-5, the full variable domain is DSGVTQTPKHLITATGQRVTLRCSPRSGDLSVYWYQQSLDQGLQFLIQYYNGEERAKGNILERFSAQQFPDLHSELNLSSLELGDSALYFCASSVEGSSGTQYFGPGTRLLVL.